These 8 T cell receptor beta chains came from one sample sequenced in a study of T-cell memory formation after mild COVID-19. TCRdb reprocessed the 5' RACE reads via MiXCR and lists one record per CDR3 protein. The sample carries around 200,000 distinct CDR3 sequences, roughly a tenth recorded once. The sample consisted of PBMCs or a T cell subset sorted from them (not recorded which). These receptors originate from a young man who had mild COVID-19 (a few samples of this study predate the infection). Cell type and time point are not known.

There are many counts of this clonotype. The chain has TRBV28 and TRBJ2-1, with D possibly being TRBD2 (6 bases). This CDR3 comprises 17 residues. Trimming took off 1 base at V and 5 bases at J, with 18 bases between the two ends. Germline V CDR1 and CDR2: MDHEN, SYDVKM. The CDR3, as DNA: TGTGCCAGCAGTTTATACCCACGCGGGGAAGTAGACAATGAGCAGTTCTTC. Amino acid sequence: CASSLYPRGEVDNEQFF.

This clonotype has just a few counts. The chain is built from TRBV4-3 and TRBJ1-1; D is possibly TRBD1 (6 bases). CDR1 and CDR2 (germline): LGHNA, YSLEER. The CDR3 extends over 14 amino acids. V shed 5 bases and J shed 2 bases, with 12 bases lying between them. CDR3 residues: CASSYVGGNTEAFF. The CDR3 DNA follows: TGCGCCAGCAGCTACGTCGGGGGCAACACTGAAGCTTTCTTT.

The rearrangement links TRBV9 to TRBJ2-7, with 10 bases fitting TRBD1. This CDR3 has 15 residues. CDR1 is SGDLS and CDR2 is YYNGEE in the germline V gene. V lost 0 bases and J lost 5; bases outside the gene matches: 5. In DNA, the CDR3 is TGTGCCAGCAGCGTAGGACAGGGGGCGTACCACGAGCAGTACTTC. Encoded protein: CASSVGQGAYHEQYF.

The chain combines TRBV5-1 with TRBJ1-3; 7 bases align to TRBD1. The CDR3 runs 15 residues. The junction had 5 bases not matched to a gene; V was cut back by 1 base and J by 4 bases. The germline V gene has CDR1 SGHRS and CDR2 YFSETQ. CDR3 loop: CASSLPTGSGNTIYF. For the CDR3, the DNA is TGCGCCAGCAGCTTGCCGACAGGGTCAGGAAACACCATATATTTT.

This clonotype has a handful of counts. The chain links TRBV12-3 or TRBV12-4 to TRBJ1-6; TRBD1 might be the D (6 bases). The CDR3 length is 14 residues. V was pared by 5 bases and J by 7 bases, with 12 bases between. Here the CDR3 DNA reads TGTGCCAGCAGTCTCACAGGGAAAAATTCACCCCTCCACTTT. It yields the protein CASSLTGKNSPLHF.

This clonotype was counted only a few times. Here the CDR3 reads CASSREGSGELFF. The CDR3 nucleotides read TGTGCCAGCTCTAGGGAGGGAAGCGGGGAGCTGTTTTTT. The chain joins TRBV12-3 or TRBV12-4 to TRBJ2-2; 7 bases match TRBD2. V trimming: 8 bases; J trimming: 7 bases; junction bases outside the gene matches: 7. The CDR3 spans 13 residues.

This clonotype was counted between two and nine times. The CDR3 is CASLGNRAYLNEQFF. Here the CDR3 DNA reads TGTGCCAGCCTGGGGAACAGGGCCTACCTTAATGAGCAGTTCTTC. This chain connects TRBV12-3 or TRBV12-4 to TRBJ2-1; D is possibly TRBD1 (6 bases). Trimming took 8 bases from V and 7 from J, leaving 21 bases between them. The CDR3 runs 15 residues.

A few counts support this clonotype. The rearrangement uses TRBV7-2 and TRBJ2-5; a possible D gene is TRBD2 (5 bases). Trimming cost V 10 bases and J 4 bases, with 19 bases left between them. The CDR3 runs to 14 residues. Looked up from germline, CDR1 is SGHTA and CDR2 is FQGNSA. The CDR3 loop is CATCPRRAGETQYF. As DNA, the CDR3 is TGTGCCACCTGCCCCCGGCGGGCGGGAGAGACCCAGTACTTC. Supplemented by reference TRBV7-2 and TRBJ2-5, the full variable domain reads GAGVSQSPSNKVTEKGKDVELRCDPISGHTALYWYRQSLGQGLEFLIYFQGNSAPDKSGLPSDRFSAERTGGSVSTLTIQRTQQEDSAVYLCATCPRRAGETQYFGPGTRLLVL.